Below, 10 T cell receptor beta chains from the same sample are listed, as sequenced in a study of cytomegalovirus exposure and HLA in healthy donors. The PCR was carried out with 60 Vbeta primers and 13 Jbeta primers. Profiled with immunoSEQ multiplex PCR; TCRdb holds only in-frame clones, not every one. The sample holds 110,000 or so clones; 60% to 85% are singletons and the top ten take 8.5% to 10%. The specimen was PBMCs. All receptors derive from a woman aged 40 to 50 in good health and CMV-seropositive.

The V gene is TRBV9, the J gene TRBJ2-3; no definite D call. Germline CDR1 and CDR2: SGDLS and YYNGEE. The V and J ends lost 4 bases and 1 base respectively, with 10 bases between them. The CDR3 covers 14 residues. Here the CDR3 DNA reads TGTGCCAGCAGCTCTCGGAGCGGCACAGATACGCAGTATTTT. Its protein is CASSSRSGTDTQYF.

The chain is built from TRBV7-9 and TRBJ2-2; no clear D. Trimming stripped 1 base from V and 6 bases from J, with 6 bases between. The CDR3 sequence is 13 residues long. CDR1 and CDR2 (germline): SEHNR, FQNEAQ (reference sequence). The CDR3 sequence is CASSLVRSGELFF. The CDR3 DNA reads as TGTGCCAGCAGCTTAGTCAGGTCCGGGGAGCTGTTTTTT.

The J gene is TRBJ1-2, the V gene TRBV7-9, with D possibly being TRBD1 (5 bases). Trimming shortened V by 3 bases and J by 7 bases, and 12 bases separated the two germline ends. There are 13 residues in the CDR3. Germline V gene lookup returns CDR1 SEHNR and CDR2 FQNEAQ (reference sequence). CDR3 nucleotides: TGTGCCAGCAGCTTGGCCAGGGTCGGTGGCTACACCTTC. It specifies CASSLARVGGYTF.

The genes are TRBV28 and TRBJ2-1, with 9 positions matching TRBD2. The germline V gene encodes CDR1 MDHEN and CDR2 SYDVKM. With 5 bases clipped from V and 5 bases from J, the junction kept 10 bases outside the gene matches. CDR3 length: 16 residues. The CDR3 is CASSRPPSGVDNEQFF. CDR3 bases: TGTGCCAGCAGTAGGCCCCCTAGCGGGGTGGACAATGAGCAGTTCTTC.

The J gene is TRBJ2-3, the V gene TRBV9, with a weak D call TRBD1 (5 bases). Trimming removed 5 bases at V and 2 bases at J, with 15 bases between. Germline V CDR1 and CDR2: SGDLS, YYNGEE. The CDR3 has 15 residues. The CDR3: CASRGIGEDTDTQYF. For the CDR3, the DNA is TGTGCCAGCAGGGGGATAGGGGAAGACACAGATACGCAGTATTTT.

The chain joins TRBV5-1 to TRBJ2-7; 9 bases match TRBD2. Looked up from germline, CDR1 is SGHRS and CDR2 is YFSETQ. There are 15 residues in the CDR3. V shed 1 base, J shed 4 bases, and the junction held 6 bases outside the gene matches. CDR3 region: CASSLRAGGPYEQYF. The CDR3 DNA reads TGCGCCAGCAGCTTGCGGGCGGGAGGGCCTTACGAGCAGTACTTC.

The chain carries TRBV6-1 and TRBJ1-4; D call uncertain. The germline V gene has CDR1 MNHNS and CDR2 SASEGT. V gave up 6 bases and J gave up 8 bases, with 10 bases separating them. The CDR3 has 12 residues. The CDR3 region is CASRRVLEKLFF. The CDR3 DNA reads as TGTGCCAGCAGGAGGGTACTCGAAAAACTGTTTTTT.

This CDR3 reads CASSLGTSGRMSEQFF. The DNA for the CDR3 is TGCGCCAGCAGCTTGGGGACTAGCGGGAGAATGAGTGAGCAGTTCTTC. V and J are TRBV5-1 and TRBJ2-1; 13 nucleotides line up with TRBD2. V shed 0 bases and J 9 bases; nucleotides not matched to a gene: 6. The CDR3 loop spans 16 amino acids. Per the germline V gene, CDR1 is SGHRS and CDR2 is YFSETQ.

The chain recombines TRBV7-9 with TRBJ1-1; TRBD1 agrees at 7 bases. V was clipped by 5 bases and J by 6 bases; unmatched bases: 6. CDR1 and CDR2 from the germline V gene are SEHNR and FQNEAQ (reference sequence). The CDR3 sequence is 13 residues long. This chain's CDR3 is CASSPGGSAEAFF. The CDR3 nucleotides read TGTGCCAGCAGCCCAGGGGGGTCAGCTGAAGCTTTCTTT.

The chain joins TRBV4-1 to TRBJ2-5; the D gene is possibly TRBD2 (5 bases). With 0 bases removed from V and 5 bases from J, the gap between germline ends came to 16 bases. The CDR3 is made up of 16 amino acids. Germline assignment: CDR1 MGHRA and CDR2 YSYEKL. The CDR3 loop is CASSQDTPSSGETQYF. CDR3 DNA sequence: TGCGCCAGCAGCCAAGATACCCCGTCCTCGGGGGAGACCCAGTACTTC.